The 26 T cell receptor beta chains in this list originate from one sample, sequenced in a study of shared clonotypes between healthy human individuals. Here immunoSEQ multiplex PCR was the method, and the copy in TCRdb shows in-frame clones only, minus some. In the table there are nearly 1 million clones, roughly 72% of which are singletons. Sequencing used memory CD4+ T cells sorted from blood. Stated subset: CD45RA-negative fraction. The receptors here all came from a man between 18 and 35 years old in good health.

The chain carries TRBV5-6 and TRBJ2-3, with no clear D. With 2 bases removed from V and 3 bases from J, the gap between germline ends came to 7 bases. The CDR3 contains 13 residues. Per the germline V gene, CDR1 is SGHDT and CDR2 is YYEEEE. CDR3 sequence: CASSFGPTDTQYF. The CDR3 DNA reads TGTGCCAGCAGCTTCGGACCGACAGATACGCAGTATTTT.

The chain has TRBV11-2 and TRBJ2-5; D ambiguous. CDR3 length: 15 amino acids. Trimming shortened V by 3 bases and J by 2 bases, and 13 bases separated the two germline ends. Germline V gene data show CDR1 as SGHAT and CDR2 as FQNNGV. CDR3 nucleotides: TGTGCCAGCAGCTTCAATCCCACCGGGCAAGAGACCCAGTACTTC. Translated: CASSFNPTGQETQYF.

V is TRBV6-6 and J is TRBJ2-3; 8 bases agree with TRBD1. Germline-derived CDR1 and CDR2 are MNHNY and SVGAGI (reference sequence). Trimming took 3 bases from V and 4 from J; bases not matched to a gene: 6. CDR3 length: 15 residues. CDR3 loop: CASSYAQGASDTQYF. CDR3 DNA: TGTGCCAGCAGTTATGCTCAGGGGGCGTCAGATACGCAGTATTTT.

This clone was observed a few times. The same CDR3 can be traced to other DNA sequences in this sample. The chain uses TRBV7-9 and TRBJ1-5; 11 bases fit TRBD1. CDR1 and CDR2 from the germline V gene are SEHNR and FQNEAQ (reference sequence). With V trimmed by 4 bases and J by 0 bases, 2 bases remained unmatched. CDR3 length equals 16 residues. In DNA form, the CDR3 reads TGTGCCAGCAGCTCGGGACAGGGGGATAGCAATCAGCCCCAGCATTTT. It specifies CASSSGQGDSNQPQHF.

The gene calls are TRBV5-4 and TRBJ1-2; TRBD1 is a possible D gene (5 bases). The germline V gene encodes CDR1 SGHNT and CDR2 YYREEE (reference sequence). V was shortened by 0 bases and J by 8 bases, with 20 bases between the two germline ends. The CDR3 has 16 residues. The CDR3 region has the DNA TGTGCCAGCAGCTTGGCCCGGGGAGTGGGGGGATCCGGCTACACCTTC. Translating it yields CASSLARGVGGSGYTF.

The gene calls are TRBV6-1 and TRBJ1-5; D is uncertain. Germline loops: CDR1 MNHNS, CDR2 SASEGT. Trimming pared 6 bases from V and 1 base from J, leaving 10 bases between. The CDR3 sequence is 14 residues long. The CDR3 protein is CASRAGSSNQPQHF. The CDR3 DNA follows: TGTGCCAGCAGGGCCGGTTCAAGCAATCAGCCCCAGCATTTT.

The J gene is TRBJ1-6, the V gene TRBV5-6; no reliable D call. Germline CDR1 SGHDT, CDR2 YYEEEE. Trimming removed 0 bases from V and 6 bases from J, with 7 bases in between. This CDR3 spans 14 amino acids. CDR3 coding DNA: TGTGCCAGCAGCTTGGGGGCCTTTAATTCACCCCTCCACTTT. It is translated as CASSLGAFNSPLHF.

The V gene is TRBV5-6, the J gene TRBJ2-7, with TRBD2 identical over 8 bases. Germline V CDR1 and CDR2: SGHDT, YYEEEE. J gave up 5 bases and V 10 bases, and 5 bases lay outside the gene matches. The CDR3 runs 11 residues. The chain's CDR3 is CASGRVHEQYF. Written as DNA, the CDR3 is TGTGCCTCCGGGAGGGTTCACGAGCAGTACTTC.

The V and J genes are TRBV30 and TRBJ1-1; 7 nucleotides match TRBD1. The CDR3 is 13 residues long. J gave up 4 bases and V 5 bases, and 7 bases lay outside the gene matches. The V gene's germline CDR1 is GTSNPN and CDR2 SVGIG (reference sequence). The CDR3 coding sequence is TGTGCCTGGGGTCAGGGGGGAGCCACTGAAGCTTTCTTT. Protein: CAWGQGGATEAFF. Filled out from reference TRBV30 and TRBJ1-1, the complete variable domain reads SQTIHQWPATLVQPVGSPLSLECTVEGTSNPNLYWYRQAAGRGLQLLFYSVGIGQISSEVPQNLSASRPQDRQFILSSKKLLLSDSGFYLCAWGQGGATEAFFGQGTRLTVV.

This chain uses TRBV11-1 with TRBJ2-5; D may be TRBD2 (6 bases). Germline V gives CDR1 SGHAT, CDR2 FQDESV (reference sequence). The CDR3 runs to 16 residues. V was clipped by 0 bases and J by 4 bases, with 15 bases between them. CDR3 in amino acids: CASSLAGTGRLETQYF. The CDR3 coding sequence is TGTGCCAGCAGCTTAGCCGGGACTGGTCGGCTAGAGACCCAGTACTTC.

The J gene is TRBJ2-7, the V gene TRBV2, with a tentative D call TRBD2 (6 bases). The V and J ends lost 4 bases and 3 bases respectively, with 13 bases between them. CDR1 and CDR2 (germline): SNHLY, FYNNEI. This CDR3 is built from 14 residues. DNA of the CDR3: TGTGCCAGCAGTGTTCAGGAGGGTGGCTACGAGCAGTACTTC. Encoded protein: CASSVQEGGYEQYF.

This chain connects TRBV4-1 to TRBJ2-3; TRBD2 agrees at 12 bases. In germline, CDR1 is MGHRA, CDR2 YSYEKL. Trimming took 1 base from V and 4 from J; bases not matched to a gene: 9. This CDR3 contains 18 residues. CDR3 in amino acids: CASSQGPGTSGFSDTQYF. The CDR3 DNA is TGCGCCAGCAGCCAAGGTCCCGGGACTAGCGGGTTTTCAGATACGCAGTATTTT.

The rearrangement joins TRBV7-2 to TRBJ1-2, with D perhaps TRBD1 (5 bases). The length of the CDR3 is 14 residues. The germline V gene encodes CDR1 SGHTA and CDR2 FQGNSA. V gave up 3 bases and J gave up 8 bases, with 16 bases separating them. Here the CDR3 DNA reads TGTGCCAGCAGCTTGGCGCAGGGTATCTGGGGCTACACCTTC. Amino acids: CASSLAQGIWGYTF. Combining the CDR3 with reference TRBV7-2 and TRBJ1-2 gives the whole variable domain GAGVSQSPSNKVTEKGKDVELRCDPISGHTALYWYRQSLGQGLEFLIYFQGNSAPDKSGLPSDRFSAERTGGSVSTLTIQRTQQEDSAVYLCASSLAQGIWGYTFGSGTRLTVV.

The J gene is TRBJ2-5, the V gene TRBV7-3; D could derive from TRBD1 or TRBD2 (5 bases each). Per the germline V gene, CDR1 is SGHTA and CDR2 is FQGTGA. V lost 2 bases to trimming and J lost 5 bases, with 9 bases between them. This CDR3 spans 13 amino acids. The CDR3 DNA is TGTGCCAGCAGCTTAGGGACGAAGGAGACCCAGTACTTC. It translates to CASSLGTKETQYF.

This clone appeared a single time. The chain employs TRBV30 and TRBJ1-3; a weak D match, TRBD1 (5 bases). Trimming shortened V by 4 bases and J by 4 bases, and 14 bases separated the two germline ends. Germline V gene data show CDR1 as GTSNPN and CDR2 as SVGIG (reference sequence). The CDR3 runs 14 residues. CDR3 sequence reads: CAWNPTGLGNTIYF. The CDR3 nucleotides read TGTGCCTGGAACCCTACAGGTTTGGGAAACACCATATATTTT.

This rearrangement joins TRBV18 to TRBJ1-2; no clear D gene. Germline V CDR1 and CDR2: KGHSH, LQKENI. Trimming pared 2 bases from V and 1 base from J, leaving 5 bases between. The CDR3 spans 13 residues. Here the CDR3 DNA reads TGTGCCAGCTCACCAACAAGTAACTATGGCTACACCTTC. It is translated as CASSPTSNYGYTF.

V is TRBV6-5 and J is TRBJ1-4, with D perhaps TRBD1 (5 bases). The CDR3 covers 13 residues. Germline V gene lookup returns CDR1 MNHEY and CDR2 SVGAGI. The V gene lost 2 bases and the J gene lost 7 bases, with 8 bases spanning the gap. CDR3 in amino acids: CASSYAGFEKLFF. The CDR3 DNA reads as TGTGCCAGCAGTTACGCAGGGTTTGAAAAACTGTTTTTT.

This chain links TRBV5-4 with TRBJ2-2, with D maybe TRBD2 (6 bases). This CDR3 is built from 16 residues. The V end was cut by 0 bases, the J end by 5 bases, with 14 bases between. Germline V lookup: CDR1 SGHNT, CDR2 YYREEE (reference sequence). The CDR3 is CASSLARRGGTGELFF. The CDR3 nucleotides read TGTGCCAGCAGCTTGGCCAGGAGGGGTGGTACCGGGGAGCTGTTTTTT.

This chain connects TRBV5-5 to TRBJ2-7, with unresolved D. The germline gives CDR1 SGHKS, CDR2 YYEKEE (reference sequence). The CDR3 length is 15 residues. Between the trimmed V and J ends, which lost 4 bases and 0 bases, there was a span of 14 bases. The CDR3, as DNA: TGTGCCAGCAGCCGCGGCGGTCCCACCTCCTACGAGCAGTACTTC. Its protein is CASSRGGPTSYEQYF.

The chain joins TRBV18 to TRBJ1-2; 9 nucleotides agree with TRBD1. Germline CDR1 KGHSH, CDR2 LQKENI. The CDR3 covers 15 residues. With V trimmed by 3 bases and J by 5 bases, 7 bases remained unmatched. The CDR3 DNA follows: TGTGCCAGCTCACCGGGACAGGGAGAGACGTATGGCTACACCTTC. Residues: CASSPGQGETYGYTF.

CDR3 DNA: TGCAGCGCTACCAGTGGGTCCACTGAAGCTTTCTTT. It encodes CSATSGSTEAFF. The V and J genes are TRBV29-1 and TRBJ1-1; no reliable D call. The CDR3 is made up of 12 amino acids. V gave up 7 bases and J gave up 4 bases, with 13 bases separating them. Germline assignment: CDR1 SQVTM and CDR2 ANQGSEA.

As regards this clone: Distinct nucleotide sequences in the sample also encode this CDR3. The chain combines TRBV5-1 with TRBJ2-5, with D possibly being TRBD1 (5 bases). The length of the CDR3 is 12 residues. Between the trimmed V and J ends, which lost 0 bases and 5 bases, there was a span of 5 bases. Germline V lookup: CDR1 SGHRS, CDR2 YFSETQ. The CDR3 region has the DNA TGCGCCAGCAGCTTGGAGGGGGAGACCCAGTACTTC. This sequence encodes CASSLEGETQYF.

The gene calls are TRBV7-3 and TRBJ2-5; 12 bases line up with TRBD2. Per the germline V gene, CDR1 is SGHTA and CDR2 is FQGTGA. The J segment lost 0 bases and the V segment lost 3 bases, leaving 2 bases of the junction unmatched. The CDR3 spans 16 residues. As DNA, the CDR3 is TGTGCCAGCAGCTTCACTAGCGGGGGGAACCAAGAGACCCAGTACTTC. It codes for CASSFTSGGNQETQYF.

This clone has more than one count but fewer than ten. The V gene is TRBV19, the J gene TRBJ2-3; TRBD1 is a possible D gene (6 bases). The germline V and J ends were trimmed by 6 bases and 4 bases, with 11 bases remaining between them. From germline, CDR1 is LNHDA and CDR2 SQIVND (reference sequence). CDR3 length equals 13 residues. The CDR3 sequence is CASSLQGADTQYF. DNA for the CDR3: TGTGCCAGTAGCCTACAGGGTGCAGATACGCAGTATTTT.

This clone has just a few counts. The gene calls are TRBV4-3 and TRBJ2-1; D uncertain. Germline V gene sequence: CDR1 LGHNA, CDR2 YSLEER. The V end was cut by 0 bases, the J end by 12 bases, with 18 bases between. The CDR3 is 15 residues long. Written as DNA, the CDR3 is TGCGCCAGCAGCCAAGATCGCGCCTTGAGGCAAGGGCAGTTCTTC. Its protein is CASSQDRALRQGQFF.

A single count supports this clone. V is TRBV7-9 and J is TRBJ2-7; no definite D call. The germline V gene encodes CDR1 SEHNR and CDR2 FQNEAQ (reference sequence). The CDR3 loop spans 13 amino acids. Trimming stripped 1 base from V and 4 bases from J, with 8 bases between. DNA of the CDR3: TGTGCCAGCAGCTTAGTAGGGCTTTACGAGCAGTACTTC. This codes for CASSLVGLYEQYF.